This T cell receptor beta chain was captured in a study of cytomegalovirus exposure and HLA in healthy donors (TCRdb year 2017). In terms of the full investigation: An earlier analysis of several hundred of the donors reported 250 to 300 Gb of sequence data and around 120 million unique TCR beta sequences obtained from approximately 180 million T cells. An early release that covered approximately 600 HLA-typed donors contained approximately 300 gigabases of sequencing data and some 87 million unique TCR sequences. Of the 300 to 400 genotyped donors, approximately 83% fell in the genetic ancestry cluster associated with self-reported Caucasian donors. The aim of the study was to test whether cataloging public T cell receptors could identify signatures of past pathogen exposure. The study profiled the T cell repertoires of hundreds of subjects by immunosequencing and related them to cytomegalovirus serostatus. Along with the approximately 700-subject first cohort, a separate validation cohort of 120 different subjects was used. To predict cytomegalovirus infection status, the study combined high-throughput TCR immunosequencing, statistical association of individual TCRs with disease status, and machine learning. A later analysis re-analyzed previously published TCR beta repertoires from 500 to 700 donors and added high-resolution HLA genotyping to study TCR occurrence patterns. Rather than using new phenotypic data, the later analysis identified candidate immune exposures from TCR beta sequences and from how often those sequences occurred across donors. An earlier analysis of around 580 of the donors used high-throughput TCR beta sequencing to judge whether each TCR beta V gene segment behaved as functional or pseudogenic. Donor age, sex, ethnicity and CMV serostatus were compiled together with the repertoire data. A later genetic analysis took genome-wide SNP genotypes for about 55% of the 666 donors and used that subset as a discovery cohort. All discovery cohort repertoires had been generated on a single sequencing platform. Class I and class II HLA loci were covered by the typing at four-digit resolution. Typing coverage varied by locus: 629-630 donors for A, B, C, DRB1 and DQB1; approximately 560 for DQA1; more than 600 for DPA1; around 450 for DPB1. Roughly 5 DR-DQ haplotypes were handled as single units for association and clustering because linkage in the cohort was strong. Among a few hundred genotyped donors of the cohort, an average of about 240,000 unique TCR beta nucleotide sequences were sequenced per donor, around 20% of them non-productive.

Measured from the cysteine to the phenylalanine, the CDR3 is 12 residues long. Solely the CDR3 DNA is kept, with 36 bases framed from the first base. The germline V gene gives CDR1 as SGHRS and CDR2 as YFSETQ. Trimming costs V 5 bases and J 5 bases, and their ends lie 7 bases apart. This clone was found a few times. Its antigen remains unidentified. Base qualities were left out, and no much larger clone turns up one base away. The cohort comprised several hundred healthy bone marrow donors. Cohort members were all nominally healthy when sampled, although unrecorded immune exposures were likely present. The donor was CMV seropositive and was included in the group of almost 300 seropositive cohort members. Every donor gave a peripheral blood sample, and the peripheral blood mononuclear cells from that sample were used for TCR beta sequencing. Genomic DNA extraction from the blood cell samples was performed with the Qiagen DNeasy Blood Extraction Kit.

Here is what the overall study found, with its caveats: In vitro tests confirmed that a few of the cytomegalovirus-associated TCR beta chains recognize cytomegalovirus antigens. In an earlier analysis of roughly 560 of the donors, most TCR beta V segments were observed in productive rearrangements about 90% or about 30% of the time, broadly matching IMGT annotations. Most TCR sequences were observed very rarely across donors, whereas some public TCRs were present in many individuals. Some 15 rarely observed V segments, including chromosome 9 orphons, were excluded from the earlier analysis of just under 600 of the donors because counts were too low. In a later analysis, HLA-associated TCR beta chains were found to be more clonally expanded and to have lower generation probabilities than equally common non-associated chains. In a later genetic analysis, fewer N-insertions in productive TCRs were reported among donors in an Asian-associated ancestry cluster than the roughly 710-donor mean. The only immune exposure information available for the cohort was CMV serostatus. Cytomegalovirus status was reported to be diagnosed by the classifier with high specificity and sensitivity in both the original and validation cohorts. When HLA alleles, especially DR and DQ, strongly co-occurred, attributing TCR associations to individual alleles was difficult. A later genetic analysis associated a missense DCLRE1C variant with V-gene and J-gene trimming of TCR beta chains, and an independent cohort replicated the association. Because some donors lacked HLA typing at each locus, the association tests relied only on the typed subset. Linkage disequilibrium might explain the correlated functional status among segregating V segments, but an unknown experimental factor could not be ruled out. The authors suggested that the approach could potentially be extended to other disease states and immunological phenotypes. In the study, roughly 160 TCR beta chains were listed as associated with cytomegalovirus. The presence/absence analyses assumed that sequencing depth was roughly uniform across donors, and that assumption may not be true. A further reported finding was that TCR beta sequences accurately predicted the HLA-A and HLA-B alleles for most subjects in the first cohort. In a later analysis, most CMV-associated TCR beta chains were found to appear HLA-restricted, with HLA associations seemingly driven largely by CMV exposure. Some IMGT-functional V segments, including TRBV6-2 and TRBV6-3, could not be told apart with the 87-base-pair reads, so those segments were excluded. In a later analysis, the rate of TCR association differed among HLA loci, with DRB1 alleles having the most associated TCRs and HLA-C alleles having the fewest. In this cohort, only TCR beta chains were sequenced, and detectable features were limited by the absence of alpha or paired-chain data. According to a later analysis, parvovirus B19, influenza, CMV and Epstein-Barr virus appeared linked to several top co-occurrence clusters. A later analysis associated around 16,000 TCR beta sequences with specific HLA alleles at a false discovery rate of 0.05. A group of highly shared sequence variants was considered likely to be a technical artifact of the sequencing pipeline.

Library generation was performed with the immunoSEQ multiplex PCR assay. A mixture of 60 forward primers for TCR Vbeta segments and 13 reverse primers for TCR Jbeta segments was used in the multiplex PCR. The CDR3 region of rearranged TCR beta genes was amplified from genomic DNA with a multiplex PCR assay. Amplified TCR beta libraries were sequenced as 87-base-pair reads on the Illumina HiSeq System. On the authors' methods: Across the 670 or so repertoires, a later analysis counted approximately 75 million unique TCR beta chains, approximately 12 million of which were shared by at least two donors. Raw reads were error-corrected and collapsed into unique sequences with a nearest-neighbor algorithm that merged closely related sequences to remove PCR and sequencing errors. To assign V, D and J gene segments, CDR3 sequences were aligned to IMGT reference sequences. For a sequence to be retained, at least a six-nucleotide match to both a V gene segment and a J gene segment was required. Rearrangements were classified as productive when the CDR3 lacked stop codons and remained in frame with V and J, and all other rearrangements were classified as non-productive. Following IMGT convention, CDR3 was defined as the stretch from the second conserved V-encoded cysteine up to the conserved J-encoded phenylalanine. Sequences without an unambiguous match to a single V gene segment were excluded from the earlier analysis of 587 of the donors. An earlier analysis of over 450 of the donors classified V segments as functional when productive rearrangements were above 56.7% and as segregating when the standard deviation between donors was above 5%. To diagnose cytomegalovirus status from the catalog of TCR beta chain sequences, a statistical classification framework was built. V and J gene assignment, in a later analysis, came from comparing TCR nucleotide sequences with IMGT/GENE-DB human TR gene sequences. The TCRdist pipeline was used in a later analysis to assign CDR3 sequences and most-parsimonious VDJ recombination scenarios. A later analysis defined each TCR beta chain by its CDR3 amino acid sequence plus V-gene family, and excluded reads lacking a unique V-gene family. To address suspected cross-contamination and a sequencing artifact, a later analysis removed around 600 highly shared, low-generation-probability nucleotide sequences. In a later analysis, a clonal expansion index for each public chain was calculated from normalized within-repertoire ranks of inferred template counts. In a later analysis, generation probabilities were computed with a VDJ recombination model fitted to out-of-frame rearrangements, and the resulting probabilities were checked against IGoR. Hypergeometric tests were used in a later analysis to score TCR-TCR, TCR-HLA and TCR-CMV co-occurrence, with a repertoire-size bias correction applied to the TCR pairs. False discovery rates were estimated in a later analysis by permuting HLA or CMV assignments 20 times. In a later analysis, co-occurring TCRs were grouped using DBSCAN, with TCRdist sequence similarity added in when clustering inside HLA-allele-positive subsets. Repertoires with fewer than 30,000 or more than 120,000 public chains, plus five repertoires with anomalous nucleotide sharing, were excluded from co-occurrence clustering. In TCRdb, the immuneACCESS table is reduced to in-frame sequences with V and J assigned. These tables do not hold every clone; where another copy was compared, an unresolved V gene accounts for under half, and the others remain unexplained. Clone size and the V and J calls come from that table; the DNA yielded D and trimming. The sample records roughly 96,000 clones, roughly 74% of which are singletons. The ten largest clones represent roughly 3% of the sample.

The specimen was PBMCs. The source of this sequence is a female donor in good health and CMV-seropositive. This chain is built from TRBV5-1 and TRBJ2-2; a tentative D call is TRBD2 (5 bases match). For the CDR3, the sequence is CASRGSTGELFF. DNA sequence: TGCGCCAGCAGGGGGAGTACCGGGGAGCTGTTTTTT.